The source of this TCR beta chain is a study of cytomegalovirus exposure and HLA in healthy donors. Assay: immunoSEQ multiplex PCR; the TCRdb copy retains only in-frame clones and omits some. The sample carries some 110,000 clones, 86% recorded once. As for this clone: The antigen is undetermined.

Study results and caveats: In vitro data verified a few CMV-associated chains as specific for CMV antigens. The dataset shows that most TCR sequences were rare, while some public TCRs occurred in many donors. Per published reports, the classifier diagnosed cytomegalovirus status with high specificity and sensitivity. The listing of 150 to 200 TCR beta chains classed them as cytomegalovirus-associated.

The V gene end was trimmed by 4 bases and the J gene end by 0 bases; junction bases not matched to a gene: 9. CDR1 and CDR2 from the germline V gene are MDHEN and SYDVKM. The CDR3 consists of 17 residues. This chain connects TRBV28 to TRBJ2-3; the match to TRBD2 covers 8 bases. This clonotype was obtained from a young woman in good health and CMV-seropositive. Sequencing used PBMCs. CDR3 protein: CASSSLPGTSSTDTQYF. The DNA for the CDR3 is TGTGCCAGCAGTTCCTTACCAGGGACTAGTAGCACAGATACGCAGTATTTT.